This T cell receptor beta chain appears in the sequencing data of a study of identical twins. Germline V CDR1 and CDR2: MNHEY, SVGEGT. The CDR3 sequence is 18 residues long. V was pared by 2 bases and J by 1 base, with 6 bases of the junction left unmatched. Study outcomes and limitations: The authors noted that invariant MAIT and iNKT cells could partly confound zero-insertion analyses. High-abundance cord blood beta clonotypes had fewer insertions; memory repertoires showed none. Conclusions relied on cross-sectional statistical analysis, not following the same donors.

Turning to this clonotype: The antigen remains unidentified.

From the 5' RACE reads, TCRdb called clonotypes with MiXCR, one entry per CDR3 protein. Of approximately 220,000 distinct CDR3 sequences listed, about 7.5% are singletons. These data also formed part of another study, on yellow fever vaccine responses in identical twins.

The sequence was collected from a woman aged 18-35 years in good health. This chain joins TRBV6-2 or TRBV6-3 and TRBJ2-1; TRBD2 agrees at 12 bases. Specimen: memory (CD45RO+) T cells sorted from blood. CDR3 nucleotides: TGTGCCAGCAGTTACGGTTCTAGCGGGAGGGCTTCCTACAATGAGCAGTTCTTC. Protein product: CASSYGSSGRASYNEQFF.